Shown below are 26 T cell receptor beta chains from a single sample sequenced in a study of response to subunit inactivated influenza vaccine. TCRdb re-derived calls from the RT-PCR reads in MiXCR, one entry per CDR3 protein. The repertoire holds 400,000 to 550,000 distinct CDR3 sequences, with about 25% as singletons. Material: CD4+ T cells sorted from PBMCs, obtained 5 days after vaccination. These TCRs come from a man aged 45-65 years who received an inactivated influenza vaccine.

The chain has TRBV2 and TRBJ2-3; 8 bases match TRBD2. V dropped 6 bases and J dropped 4; count of bases not matched to a gene: 12. Germline loops: CDR1 SNHLY, CDR2 FYNNEI. This CDR3 has 16 residues. The CDR3 loop reads CASRWSGGAMADTQYF. As DNA, the CDR3 is TGTGCCAGCAGGTGGAGCGGGGGAGCCATGGCAGATACGCAGTATTTT.

This clonotype was counted a few times. The gene calls are TRBV19 and TRBJ2-5; TRBD2 is a possible D gene (6 bases). CDR1 and CDR2 (germline): LNHDA, SQIVND (reference sequence). The CDR3 extends over 13 amino acids. The V and J ends lost 3 bases and 2 bases respectively, with 7 bases between them. The CDR3 DNA is TGTGCCAGTAGTATGGAGGGGCAAGAGACCCAGTACTTC. Amino acids: CASSMEGQETQYF.

The rearrangement uses TRBV5-1 and TRBJ2-3; 7 bases line up with TRBD1. This CDR3 contains 14 residues. Germline CDR1 reads SGHRS; CDR2 reads YFSETQ. The J segment lost 2 bases and the V segment lost 6 bases, leaving 6 bases of the junction unmatched. CDR3 bases: TGCGCCAGCAACAGGGGCACCAACACAGATACGCAGTATTTT. Protein sequence: CASNRGTNTDTQYF.

This CDR3 reads CASSPLGQGASGYTF. The CDR3 DNA sequence: TGTGCCAGCAGCCCGTTGGGACAGGGGGCGAGTGGCTACACCTTC. The chain recombines TRBV9 with TRBJ1-2; 12 bases match TRBD1. The V and J ends lost 4 bases and 7 bases, in that order; junction bases with no gene match: 8. Germline lookup yields CDR1 SGDLS and CDR2 YYNGEE. The CDR3 extends over 15 amino acids.

V and J are TRBV6-2 or TRBV6-3 and TRBJ2-7; TRBD1 is a possible D gene (6 bases). The germline V and J ends were trimmed by 6 bases and 0 bases, with 12 bases remaining between them. The germline V gene encodes CDR1 MNHEY and CDR2 SVGEGT. The CDR3 is 14 amino acids. CDR3: CASRLWDNSYEQYF. Written as DNA, the CDR3 is TGTGCCAGCAGACTCTGGGACAACTCCTACGAGCAGTACTTC.

This chain links TRBV3-1 with TRBJ2-2; D gene unclear. Germline CDR1 and CDR2: LGHDT and YNNKEL (reference sequence). V was shortened by 5 bases and J by 8 bases, with 15 bases between the two germline ends. The CDR3 has 14 amino acids. CDR3 protein: CASSSRTRTGELFF. CDR3 nucleotides: TGTGCCAGCAGCTCGCGAACCCGCACAGGGGAGCTGTTTTTT.

The chain is built from TRBV7-2 and TRBJ2-5; D may be TRBD1 or TRBD2 (6 bases each). CDR3 length: 14 residues. Deletions cut 6 bases from V and 4 bases from J, with 15 bases between. Germline CDR1 reads SGHTA; CDR2 reads FQGNSA. CDR3: CASRWRGQGETQYF. In DNA, the CDR3 is TGTGCCAGCAGATGGAGGGGACAAGGAGAGACCCAGTACTTC.

The CDR3 DNA is TGTGCCAGCAGCCAAACCGTGAAAAGTACGCAGTATTTT. Residues: CASSQTVKSTQYF. J is TRBJ2-3 and V is TRBV7-2; D uncertain. V lost 5 bases and J 8 bases, leaving 14 bases between the germline ends. The CDR3 runs to 13 residues. The V gene's germline CDR1 is SGHTA and CDR2 FQGNSA.

The rearrangement uses TRBV9 and TRBJ2-5; TRBD2 matches at 8 bases. The V gene's germline CDR1 is SGDLS and CDR2 YYNGEE. The CDR3 contains 15 residues. Trimming at V came to 1 base and at J to 2 bases, leaving 4 bases not matched to a gene. CDR3 nucleotide sequence: TGTGCCAGCAGCGTAACTAGCGGTACACAAGAGACCCAGTACTTC. This encodes CASSVTSGTQETQYF.

This sequence joins TRBV5-1 and TRBJ2-1, with 9 bases that match TRBD2. Germline V lookup: CDR1 SGHRS, CDR2 YFSETQ. The ends lost 6 bases at V and 0 bases at J; junction bases unmatched: 10. This CDR3 is 17 amino acids long. The chain's CDR3 is CASISGLALSSYNEQFF. The CDR3 DNA reads as TGCGCCAGCATCTCGGGACTAGCCCTCAGCTCCTACAATGAGCAGTTCTTC.

This clonotype has only a few counts. This chain joins TRBV20-1 and TRBJ2-5; 9 bases map to TRBD2. The CDR3 has 14 amino acids. CDR1 is DFQATT and CDR2 is SNEGSKA in the germline V gene (reference sequence). Losses at the gene ends were 3 bases for V and 3 bases for J; bases not matched to a gene: 5. The CDR3 coding sequence is TGCAGTGCTAGTCTCCTAGCGGGAAAAGAGACCCAGTACTTC. Translating gives CSASLLAGKETQYF.

V is TRBV7-2 and J is TRBJ2-1; 7 bases align to TRBD1. The germline V gene encodes CDR1 SGHTA and CDR2 FQGNSA. V lost 4 bases and J lost 6; bases outside the gene matches: 6. The CDR3 is made up of 14 amino acids. CDR3 bases: TGTGCCAGCAGCTCCCTAAGGGGGCCCAATGAGCAGTTCTTC. Its protein is CASSSLRGPNEQFF.

In this sample, this clonotype turned up a few times. This chain joins TRBV11-2 and TRBJ2-3; 8 nucleotides agree with TRBD2. This CDR3 has 16 amino acids. Germline values: CDR1 SGHAT, CDR2 FQNNGV. The V segment lost 1 base and the J segment 6 bases; nucleotides outside the gene matches: 9. This CDR3 is CASSLAGLAGMDTQYF. In nucleotides, the CDR3 is TGTGCCAGCAGCTTAGCGGGGCTAGCGGGCATGGATACGCAGTATTTT. Full variable domain (remainder filled in from reference TRBV11-2 and TRBJ2-3): EAGVAQSPRYKIIEKRQSVAFWCNPISGHATLYWYQQILGQGPKLLIQFQNNGVVDDSQLPKDRFSAERLKGVDSTLKIQPAKLEDSAVYLCASSLAGLAGMDTQYFGPGTRLTVL.

The CDR3 is CSAPAGSGSYNEQFF. DNA for the CDR3: TGCAGTGCCCCGGCCGGGAGCGGATCCTACAATGAGCAGTTCTTC. The chain couples TRBV20-1 to TRBJ2-1, with D perhaps matching TRBD2 (6 bases). Germline values: CDR1 DFQATT, CDR2 SNEGSKA (reference sequence). The ends were cut back, 6 bases at V and 1 base at J, with 16 bases in the middle. The CDR3 is made up of 15 amino acids.

This chain connects TRBV5-1 to TRBJ2-2; 7 bases fit TRBD1. With 4 bases clipped from V and 6 bases from J, the junction kept 15 bases outside the gene matches. The CDR3 consists of 17 residues. Germline assignment: CDR1 SGHRS and CDR2 YFSETQ. CDR3 nucleotide sequence: TGCGCCAGCAGCATAGCTACCGGGACAGCTGGGTCCGGGGAGCTGTTTTTT. Translation: CASSIATGTAGSGELFF.

The chain has TRBV4-2 and TRBJ2-1; 10 nucleotides line up with TRBD1. Germline CDR1 is LGHNA and CDR2 is YNFKEQ. Trimming cost V 3 bases and J 6 bases; bases outside gene matches: 5. The CDR3 sequence is 15 residues long. The CDR3 DNA reads as TGTGCCAGCAGCCAGCGGACAGGGGGGGTCAATGAGCAGTTCTTC. As protein: CASSQRTGGVNEQFF.

J is TRBJ1-5 and V is TRBV12-3 or TRBV12-4; D is unresolved. This CDR3 has 13 residues. V was pared by 5 bases and J by 2 bases, with 7 bases between. The CDR3 loop is CASSKGGNQPQHF. The DNA of the CDR3 is TGTGCCAGCAGTAAGGGTGGCAATCAGCCCCAGCATTTT.

J is TRBJ2-2 and V is TRBV6-5; the D call may be TRBD1 or TRBD2 (5 bases each). The V gene lost 0 bases and the J gene lost 6 bases, with 11 bases spanning the gap. The length of the CDR3 is 15 residues. From germline, CDR1 is MNHEY and CDR2 SVGAGI. The DNA for the CDR3 is TGTGCCAGCAGTTACTCGGGGACCGGGGCCGGGGAGCTGTTTTTT. This sequence encodes CASSYSGTGAGELFF.

This clonotype was counted a few times. The chain links TRBV15 to TRBJ2-5; 8 bases are shared with TRBD2. V lost 5 bases and J lost 1; bases outside the gene matches: 6. Germline V gene data show CDR1 as LNHNV and CDR2 as YYDKDF (reference sequence). The CDR3 runs 15 residues. Here the CDR3 DNA reads TGTGCCACCAGCCTCCGACTAGCGATCCAAGAGACCCAGTACTTC. It codes for CATSLRLAIQETQYF.

V is TRBV29-1 and J is TRBJ2-2; D perhaps matches TRBD1 (6 bases). V gave up 7 bases and J gave up 0 bases, with 9 bases separating them. This CDR3 region has 13 residues. Germline V gene data show CDR1 as SQVTM and CDR2 as ANQGSEA. The chain's CDR3 is CSGDTTNTGELFF. As DNA, the CDR3 is TGCAGCGGGGACACCACGAACACCGGGGAGCTGTTTTTT.

The J gene is TRBJ2-1, the V gene TRBV12-3 or TRBV12-4, with no clear D. CDR3 size: 14 residues. V was pared by 2 bases and J by 6 bases, with 11 bases between. CDR3 protein: CASSLIGPPNEQFF. In DNA form, the CDR3 reads TGTGCCAGCAGTTTAATCGGGCCCCCCAATGAGCAGTTCTTC.

The genes are TRBV12-3 or TRBV12-4 and TRBJ1-1; no clear D gene. Between the trimmed V and J ends, which lost 7 bases and 1 base, there was a span of 13 bases. The CDR3 consists of 14 residues. The CDR3 protein is CASTSPDQNTEAFF. The DNA of the CDR3 is TGTGCCAGCACTAGCCCCGACCAGAACACTGAAGCTTTCTTT.

In this sample, this clonotype turned up a few times. In DNA, the CDR3 is TGCAGTGCTGACAAGGGGGAAGAGACCCAGTACTTC. Protein sequence: CSADKGEETQYF. The V gene is TRBV20-1, the J gene TRBJ2-5, with D perhaps matching TRBD1 (6 bases). This CDR3 has 12 amino acids. The V end lost 5 bases, the J end lost 3 bases, and 10 bases lay between the germline ends. Germline CDR1 reads DFQATT; CDR2 reads SNEGSKA (reference sequence).

V gene TRBV24-1 combines with J gene TRBJ2-2; TRBD2 agrees at 14 bases. CDR3 length: 17 amino acids. The J segment lost 3 bases and the V segment lost 4 bases, leaving 3 bases of the junction unmatched. Germline assignment: CDR1 KGHDR and CDR2 SFDVKD. In DNA form, the CDR3 reads TGTGCCACCAGTGAACCGGGACTAGCGGGAGACACCGGGGAGCTGTTTTTT. Translated: CATSEPGLAGDTGELFF.

This clonotype showed up just a few times. The V and J genes are TRBV6-2 or TRBV6-3 and TRBJ2-1; TRBD1 matches 9 bases. The CDR3 runs to 16 residues. V shed 6 bases and J 4 bases; nucleotides not matched to a gene: 10. The germline V gene encodes CDR1 MNHEY and CDR2 SVGEGT. In nucleotides, the CDR3 is TGTGCCAGCAGCCCGAACAGGGGGCCGCAATACAATGAGCAGTTCTTC. Protein product: CASSPNRGPQYNEQFF.

This chain uses TRBV14 with TRBJ2-1; TRBD2 matches 8 bases. Germline V gene lookup returns CDR1 SGHDN and CDR2 FVKESK. Unmatched junction bases numbered 6, after V lost 5 bases and J lost 3 bases. The CDR3 has 15 amino acids. The CDR3 here is CASSLLAEYYNEQFF. The CDR3 nucleotides are TGTGCCAGCAGCTTACTAGCGGAGTACTACAATGAGCAGTTCTTC. Looking up the rest from reference TRBV14 and TRBJ2-1 gives the full variable domain: EAGVTQFPSHSVIEKGQTVTLRCDPISGHDNLYWYRRVMGKEIKFLLHFVKESKQDESGMPNNRFLAERTGGTYSTLKVQPAELEDSGVYFCASSLLAEYYNEQFFGPGTRLTVL.